This entry concerns a single T cell receptor (beta chain). Antigen: not known. This sample stems from a study of early T cells in non-severe SARS-CoV-2 infection. Study-level background: The study sequenced bulk RNA from unsorted whole blood, with chains unpaired.

Whole-study findings and limits: Sequences matched to VDJdb favored anti-spike CD8 responses, while private and CD4 specificities were missed.

Individual cDNA molecules were tagged with unique molecular identifiers. TCRdb recomputed calls from the 5' RACE reads with MiXCR, one row per CDR3 protein. The data hold about 64,000 distinct CDR3 sequences, with around 12% observed a single time. Between the trimmed V and J ends, which lost 1 base and 6 bases, there was a span of 19 bases. The CDR3 extends over 16 amino acids. Per the germline V gene, CDR1 is SGHDN and CDR2 is FVKESK. This sequence was found in an adult who was a healthcare worker with PCR-confirmed SARS-CoV-2 infection or an uninfected control (not recorded which). V usage is TRBV14 and J usage is TRBJ2-7, with D unclear. The sample consisted of whole blood, taken at baseline. The CDR3 spells CASSQVSTARPSEQYF. The DNA of the CDR3 is TGTGCCAGCAGCCAAGTTTCCACAGCCCGGCCAAGCGAGCAGTACTTC.